Listed below are T cell receptor beta chains from one sample, sequenced in a study of T cells in Graves' hyperthyroidism and ophthalmopathy. TCRdb reprocessed the multiplex PCR reads with MiXCR, giving one entry per CDR3 protein. The sample has around 600,000 distinct CDR3 sequences; about 16% are singletons. The sequenced material came from blood. Receptors were obtained from a woman aged 40 to 55 with Graves' ophthalmopathy. CDR3s include the opening cysteine and the closing phenylalanine or tryptophan. The order of the fields is V gene, J gene, CDR3 protein.

>TRBV7-6|TRBJ2-2
CASSYRGGELFF
>TRBV19|TRBJ1-4
CASSTGQSTNEKLFF
>TRBV27|TRBJ2-3
CASSPSDRVTDTQYF
>TRBV6-1|TRBJ2-7
CASSGRDNSYEQYF
>TRBV5-1|TRBJ2-2
CASSYSQGTGELFF
>TRBV5-1|TRBJ1-2
CASSLVGFTGGYTF
>TRBV11-2|TRBJ1-2
CASNPTGGSNYGYTF
>TRBV30|TRBJ1-4
CAWSVRGGDEKLFF
>TRBV14|TRBJ1-1
CASSQATGEAFF
>TRBV7-3|TRBJ2-3
CASSFGGGDTQYF
>TRBV4-1|TRBJ2-7
CASSQKGMDPYEQYF
>TRBV20-1|TRBJ1-4
CSAGGGNEKLFF
>TRBV29-1|TRBJ2-4
CSVYTSKNIQYF
>TRBV7-2|TRBJ2-4
CASSVPLAGLAKNIQYF
>TRBV7-8|TRBJ2-1
CASSSAGTGGNNEQFF
>TRBV20-1|TRBJ1-1
CSGRRDRNTEAFF
>TRBV19|TRBJ2-1
CASSPDRVRVNEQFF
>TRBV10-3|TRBJ2-3
CAISERVGGTDTQYF
>TRBV7-9|TRBJ1-1
CASSLEAGTEAFF
>TRBV20-1|TRBJ2-6
CSARAIVGDRFSGANVLTF
>TRBV30|TRBJ2-5
CAWSAREGPGETQYF
>TRBV7-8|TRBJ1-4
CASSTRTAEKLFF
>TRBV7-9|TRBJ2-7
CASSPTVGIGSEQYF
>TRBV12-3/TRBV12-4|TRBJ2-2
CASRTGTASSGELFF
>TRBV5-8|TRBJ2-1
CASSIDYNEQFF
>TRBV2|TRBJ2-3
CASSDEGGGTDTQYF
>TRBV28|TRBJ1-2
CASKDTMLLGYTF
>TRBV2|TRBJ2-3
CASLGAGETDTQYF
>TRBV30|TRBJ1-1
CAWSAGEYTEAFF
>TRBV6-2/TRBV6-3|TRBJ2-5
CASSYSGLAGRHSLTQYF
>TRBV3-1|TRBJ2-2
CASSPGQHTGELFF
>TRBV20-1|TRBJ1-4
CSARATSIDNEKLSF
>TRBV6-2/TRBV6-3|TRBJ2-5
CASSHEEQETQYF
>TRBV6-2/TRBV6-3|TRBJ2-1
CASSKGTNPYYNEQFF